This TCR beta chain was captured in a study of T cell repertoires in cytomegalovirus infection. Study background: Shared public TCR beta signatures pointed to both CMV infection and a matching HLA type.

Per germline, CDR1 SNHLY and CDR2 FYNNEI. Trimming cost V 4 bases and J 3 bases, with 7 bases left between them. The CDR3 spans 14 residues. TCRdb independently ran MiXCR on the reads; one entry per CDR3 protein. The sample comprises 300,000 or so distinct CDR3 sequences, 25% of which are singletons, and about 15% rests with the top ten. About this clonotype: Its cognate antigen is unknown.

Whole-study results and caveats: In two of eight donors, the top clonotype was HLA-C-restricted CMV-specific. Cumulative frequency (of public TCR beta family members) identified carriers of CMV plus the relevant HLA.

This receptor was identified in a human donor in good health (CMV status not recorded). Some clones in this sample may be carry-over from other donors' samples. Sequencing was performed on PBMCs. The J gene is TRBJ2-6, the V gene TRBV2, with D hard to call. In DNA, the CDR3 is TGTGCCAGCAGTGCTGGGTTTGGGGCCAACGTCCTGACTTTC. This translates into CASSAGFGANVLTF.